The sequence of this T cell receptor (beta chain) was determined in a study of T cells after somatic rescue of genetic block. Trimming pared 1 base from V and 3 bases from J, leaving 19 bases between. The germline gives CDR1 SNHLY, CDR2 FYNNEI. The length of the CDR3 is 18 residues. The data were produced by immunoSEQ multiplex PCR, yet TCRdb's version contains in-frame clones alone and is incomplete. The sample has about 72,000 clones, roughly 91% seen once. The TCR sequence derives from a man aged 30 to 45. The chain couples TRBV2 to TRBJ1-5; D remains ambiguous. The source material was peripheral blood mononuclear cells (PBMCs). The CDR3 loop is CASSEVRSAGAVNQPQHF. The CDR3 nucleotides read TGTGCCAGCAGTGAAGTACGGTCCGCAGGAGCGGTCAATCAGCCCCAGCATTTT.